A single sample gave rise to the 8 T cell receptor beta chains below, sequenced in a study of neurological immune-mediated disorders. TCRdb reprocessed the 5' RACE reads with MiXCR, giving one entry per CDR3 protein. The table shows about 66,000 distinct CDR3 sequences, with roughly 5.5% occurring only once. Input material: PBMCs. The receptors originated from a woman aged 25 to 39 with multiple sclerosis.

For this clonotype: This may arise from a read error, as a much more abundant clone is one base away. The V gene is TRBV20-1, the J gene TRBJ2-1, with D perhaps matching TRBD2 (6 bases). V was cut by 3 bases and J by 6 bases, with 15 bases left in between. Germline CDR1 DFQATT, CDR2 SNEGSKA (reference sequence). CDR3 size: 14 residues. The DNA for the CDR3 is TGCAGTGCTAGTATCACGACTAGTCCCAATGAGCAGTTCTTC. Its protein product is CSASITTSPNEQFF.

This clonotype has at least ten counts. The junction does not match germline at one end; this may be a read error. The chain links TRBV7-9 to TRBJ2-7; tentative D call: TRBD2 (6 bases). CDR3 length: 14 residues. Germline loops: CDR1 SEHNR, CDR2 FQNEAQ (reference sequence). The CDR3 reads CASSLAGGGLLLAF. CDR3 nucleotides: TGTGCCAGCAGCTTAGCGGGAGGAGGACTACTGTTAGCATTC. The variable domain in full, completed from reference TRBV7-9 and TRBJ2-7, reads DTGVSQNPRHKITKRGQNVTFRCDPISEHNRLYWYRQTLGQGPEFLTYFQNEAQLEKSRLLSDRFSAERPKGSFSTLEIQRTEQGDSAMYLCASSLAGGGLLLAFGPGTRLTVT.

This clonotype was counted many times. The chain couples TRBV12-3 or TRBV12-4 to TRBJ1-1; D is uncertain. V lost 3 bases and J 5 bases, leaving 7 bases between the germline ends. The CDR3 has 12 amino acids. CDR3 DNA: TGTGCCAGCAGTTTTGAGGTTACTGAAGCTTTCTTT. It yields the protein CASSFEVTEAFF.

This clonotype occurred many times. The chain employs TRBV5-1 and TRBJ2-5, with 8 bases matching TRBD2. CDR1 and CDR2 (germline): SGHRS, YFSETQ. The J segment lost 5 bases and the V segment lost 4 bases, leaving 13 bases of the junction unmatched. The CDR3 is 16 residues long. The CDR3: CASSPTSRGGRETQYF. For the CDR3, the DNA is TGCGCCAGCAGCCCTACTAGCCGGGGGGGCCGGGAGACCCAGTACTTC. Full variable domain (missing parts from reference TRBV5-1 and TRBJ2-5): KAGVTQTPRYLIKTRGQQVTLSCSPISGHRSVSWYQQTPGQGLQFLFEYFSETQRNKGNFPGRFSGRQFSNSRSEMNVSTLELGDSALYLCASSPTSRGGRETQYFGPGTRLLVL.

With regard to this clonotype: The junction does not match germline at one end; this may be a read error. This chain connects TRBV10-3 to TRBJ2-6; TRBD1 or TRBD2 may be the D gene (5 bases each). The CDR3 loop spans 14 amino acids. CDR1 is ENHRY, CDR2 SYGVKD, per germline. The CDR3 region is CAISRESGAKVLTF. The CDR3 nucleotides are TGTGCCATCAGCAGGGAGTCTGGGGCCAAAGTCCTGACTTTC.

This clonotype has a count of ten or more. V is TRBV6-1 and J is TRBJ2-6; D is unresolved. The CDR3 runs to 15 residues. The germline V gene encodes CDR1 MNHNS and CDR2 SASEGT. Deletions cut 2 bases from V and 0 bases from J, with 5 bases between. CDR3 DNA: TGTGCCAGCAGTGAATCTACCTCTGGGGCCAACGTCCTGACTTTC. Its translation is CASSESTSGANVLTF.

This clonotype appeared a few times. CDR3 coding DNA: TGCAGTGCTACCCGGGGGGGGAACACCGGGGAGCTGTTTTTT. Translating it yields CSATRGGNTGELFF. V is TRBV20-1 and J is TRBJ2-2; 8 bases match TRBD2. Germline loops: CDR1 DFQATT, CDR2 SNEGSKA (reference sequence). Trimming at V came to 4 bases and at J to 1 base, leaving 2 bases not matched to a gene. This CDR3 contains 14 residues.

In this sample, this clonotype turned up many times. The chain uses TRBV20-1 and TRBJ2-4; 8 nucleotides align to TRBD1. Germline V gene lookup returns CDR1 DFQATT and CDR2 SNEGSKA (reference sequence). This CDR3 has 14 residues. The V gene end was trimmed by 6 bases and the J gene end by 0 bases; junction bases not matched to a gene: 4. CDR3 protein: CSAGDRGAKNIQYF. As DNA, the CDR3 is TGCAGTGCCGGTGACAGGGGAGCCAAAAACATTCAGTACTTC.